This T cell receptor (beta chain) emerged from a study of T cell responses to AZD1222 COVID-19 vaccine. This CDR3 is 14 amino acids long. Per germline, CDR1 SSHAT and CDR2 FNYEAQ (reference sequence). Generated by immunoSEQ multiplex PCR, the TCRdb table keeps only in-frame clones and is missing some. The table shows around 180,000 clones, with around nine tenths occurring only once. Study-wide results and limits: It was only after the peak T cell response that any repertoires were sampled. Donors in the cohort were predominantly white British and more often female, and clonal diversity was possibly underestimated. The study found Spike-specific TCR breadth and depth rose after two AZD1222 doses.

In the case of this clone: Its matching antigen is unknown. The junction departs from germline at one end; a sequencing error may be responsible.

The genes are TRBV7-7 and TRBJ2-7; 8 bases fit TRBD2. This sequence was found in an adult who received the AZD1222 COVID-19 vaccine. This specimen consisted of peripheral blood, obtained 28 days after the second AZD1222 dose. The CDR3 DNA reads TGTGCTAGCAGCTTAGCCCCGACTAGCGACGAGCAGTACTTC. Translated, it gives CASSLAPTSDEQYF.